Detailed here is one TCR beta chain. Primers used in a second PCR of roughly 6 to 11 cycles were a sample-barcoded 5' primer and a J-beta primer mix. TCRdb analysed the 5' RACE reads with MiXCR anew, one entry per CDR3 protein. The data hold around 780,000 distinct CDR3 sequences, with around three fifths observed a single time. The record originates from a study of blood T cells in healthy people across ages. This receptor was taken from a man aged 35 to 55 in good health. Specimen: blood.

The DNA of the CDR3 is TGTGCCAGCAGTTTGGTAGGGTTAGATACGCAGTATTTT. Amino acids: CASSLVGLDTQYF. The rearrangement joins TRBV12-3 or TRBV12-4 to TRBJ2-3; unclear D gene. The CDR3 has 13 amino acids. V was pared by 3 bases and J by 5 bases, with 9 bases between.